Listed below are T cell receptor beta chains from one sample, sequenced in a study of blood T cell repertoires in COVID-19. TCRdb keeps only in-frame clones here, not all; method: immunoSEQ multiplex PCR. Among 150,000 to 200,000 clones listed, under 90% were seen once. Sequencing was carried out using peripheral blood. The receptors here all came from a woman in her seventies with COVID-19, enrolled during active disease. The CDR3 runs from the conserved cysteine through the conserved F or W. Fields, in order: J gene, V gene, D gene, clone size, CDR3 DNA, CDR3 protein. A D gene is named only where the DNA matches it firmly. Some rows have no size entry. The others give once, few or many, or a class for an expanded clone.

TRBJ1-5	TRBV27	-	-	TGTGCCAGCAGAAATAGGGGGGGGACCAATCAGCCCCAGCATTTT	CASRNRGGTNQPQHF
TRBJ2-3	TRBV14	-	-	TGTGCCAGCAGCCCCCAAGGGGGACACAGCACAGATACGCAGTATTTT	CASSPQGGHSTDTQYF
TRBJ2-7	TRBV29-1	-	-	TGCAGCCACACGAGGGGGATGCAACAGTACTTC	CSHTRGMQQYF
TRBJ1-5	TRBV18	TRBD1	-	TGTGCCAGCTCACAGGTACACAGGGGTGATCAGCCCCAGCATTTT	CASSQVHRGDQPQHF
TRBJ2-7	TRBV7-9	-	-	TGTGCCAGCAGCACCACAGGGAACGAGCAGTACTTC	CASSTTGNEQYF
TRBJ2-3	TRBV9	-	-	TGTGCCAGCAGCCCAGGGACTAGCACAGATACGCAGTATTTT	CASSPGTSTDTQYF
TRBJ2-7	TRBV29-1	TRBD2	few	TGCAGCTTCAGGACTAGCGGGTCTCCCCACGAGCAGTACTTC	CSFRTSGSPHEQYF
TRBJ2-1	TRBV7-3	-	-	TGTGCCAGCAGCTTAAACGGTCTCAACAATGAGCAGTTCTTC	CASSLNGLNNEQFF
TRBJ1-5	TRBV6-1	-	-	TGTGCCAGCAGTGACCAACGGCAGGGCGGACAGCCCCAGCATTTT	CASSDQRQGGQPQHF
TRBJ2-1	TRBV28	TRBD2	-	TGTGCCAGCAGGTCCGGGACTAGTGGGTACAATGAGCAGTTCTTC	CASRSGTSGYNEQFF
TRBJ1-2	TRBV5-4	-	-	TGTGCCAGCAGCTTACAGGGCACTGGGGGTGGCTACACCTTC	CASSLQGTGGGYTF
TRBJ2-1	TRBV29-1	TRBD1	-	TGCAGCGTTGACCGCACAGGGGTCGAGCAGTTCTTC	CSVDRTGVEQFF
TRBJ1-3	TRBV7-3	-	-	TGTGCCAGCAGCCAGGCACATAGCTCTGGAAACACCATATATTTT	CASSQAHSSGNTIYF
TRBJ2-5	TRBV28	-	-	TGTGCCAGCAGTGAGGTAGAGACCCAGTACTTC	CASSEVETQYF
TRBJ2-1	TRBV7-8	TRBD2	-	TGTGCCAGCAGCGGCGGGACTAGCGGGAGGAATGAGCAGTTCTTC	CASSGGTSGRNEQFF
TRBJ1-2	TRBV15	-	-	TGTGCCACCAGCAGCCTGAGTCGCTATGGCTACACCTTC	CATSSLSRYGYTF
TRBJ1-2	TRBV19	-	-	TGTGCCAGTATACCGGCGGGGGAGTTAAGGGGCTACACCTTC	CASIPAGELRGYTF
TRBJ2-3	TRBV3-1/TRBV3-2	TRBD2	-	TGTGCCAGCAGCCAAGGTCCTAGCGGGGGGTCCAACACAGATACGCAGTATTTT	CASSQGPSGGSNTDTQYF
TRBJ1-2	TRBV6-5	TRBD1	-	TGTGCCAGCAGTTACCATCGGACAGGGACCTATGGCTACACCTTC	CASSYHRTGTYGYTF
TRBJ1-1	TRBV7-9	-	once	TGTGCCAGCAGGACCCTGGGACTTAACACTGAAGCTTTCTTT	CASRTLGLNTEAFF
TRBJ1-6	TRBV2	-	-	TGTGCCAGCCAAGGGGAGGGTAATTCACCCCTCCACTTT	CASQGEGNSPLHF
TRBJ1-1	TRBV5-5	-	-	TGTGCCAGCAGCCAGTACACTGAAGCTTTCTTT	CASSQYTEAFF
TRBJ1-5	TRBV20-1	-	-	TGCAGTGCTAGTGGTGGGAGGGCATACAATCAGCCCCAGCATTTT	CSASGGRAYNQPQHF
TRBJ2-1	TRBV3-1/TRBV3-2	-	-	TGTGCCAGCAGCCGGTCGGAGGGGGAGCAGTTCTTC	CASSRSEGEQFF
TRBJ1-6	TRBV6-1	-	once	TGTGCCAGCAGTGAAATCCCACCCCGGCCAGGGCAGAATTCACCCCTCCACTTT	CASSEIPPRPGQNSPLHF
TRBJ1-3	TRBV28	TRBD1	-	TGTGCCAGCAGTTTCTGGACAGGGACTGAAGGAAACACCATATATTTT	CASSFWTGTEGNTIYF
TRBJ1-1	TRBV5-1	TRBD1	once	TGCGCCAGCAGCTTGGGACAGGGGTTCACTGAAGCTTTCTTT	CASSLGQGFTEAFF
TRBJ2-2	TRBV5-6	-	-	TGTGCCAGCAGCTTGGGAGAAACCGGGGAGCTGTTTTTT	CASSLGETGELFF
TRBJ2-2	TRBV19	-	few	TGTGCCATTTCGTCTCAGGCGAACACCGGGGAGCTGTTTTTT	CAISSQANTGELFF
TRBJ2-7	TRBV7-2	-	-	TGTGCCAGCAGCTTTCTACTAGACCCGTCGTACGAGCAGTACTTC	CASSFLLDPSYEQYF
TRBJ2-1	TRBV3-1/TRBV3-2	-	-	TGTGCCAGCAGAGCACCGGGACACCTCAATGAGCAGTTCTTC	CASRAPGHLNEQFF
TRBJ1-5	TRBV28	TRBD1	once	TGTGCCAGCAGTTTAAACCGGGACAGGGATTTTAATCAGCCCCAGCATTTT	CASSLNRDRDFNQPQHF
TRBJ1-1	TRBV2	TRBD1	-	TGTGCCAGCCGGACAGGGTATCTCGCTGAAGCTTTCTTT	CASRTGYLAEAFF
TRBJ1-1	TRBV5-8	-	-	TGTGCCAGCAGCGTCGGACTTTCGAACACTGAAGCTTTCTTT	CASSVGLSNTEAFF
TRBJ2-5	TRBV14	-	once	TGTGCCAGCAGCCGGGCGACTAGTCTCGGGGAGACCCAGTACTTC	CASSRATSLGETQYF
TRBJ2-2	TRBV5-1	TRBD1	-	TGCGCCAGCAGCCTCGGGACAGGGAACACCGGGGAGCTGTTTTTT	CASSLGTGNTGELFF
TRBJ1-1	TRBV6-5	-	-	TGTGCCAGCAGTTTCAGGGTCACTGAAGCTTTCTTT	CASSFRVTEAFF
TRBJ2-7	TRBV6-5	TRBD1	once	TGTGCCAGCAGTTACGCGGCGCGACAGGGGAGTTGGGAGCAGTACTTC	CASSYAARQGSWEQYF
TRBJ1-2	TRBV7-3	-	few	TGTGCCAGCAGCTTAACAGAAGGAGGTGATGGCTACACCTTC	CASSLTEGGDGYTF
TRBJ2-7	TRBV11-3	-	few	TGTGCCAGCAGCCCCTCGGCGGGGCCCTACGAGCAGTACTTC	CASSPSAGPYEQYF
TRBJ1-5	TRBV28	-	-	TGTGCCAGCAGTTCAACTCAGGGTGAAAGTCAGCCCCAGCATTTT	CASSSTQGESQPQHF
TRBJ1-3	TRBV7-2	-	once	TGTGCCAGCAGCCCAGACAGTGGGACTGGAAACACCATATATTTT	CASSPDSGTGNTIYF
TRBJ1-5	TRBV20-1	-	-	TGCAGTGTCGGTGGGAGGCAGCCCCAGCATTTT	CSVGGRQPQHF